Sequencing of this T cell receptor (beta chain) was carried out in a study of blood T cell repertoires in COVID-19. Study information: Both acute and convalescent COVID-19 samples were obtained from the United States, Italy and Spain. The cDNA or gDNA used as material had been derived from T cells, B-cell-depleted T cells, or PBMCs.

Per the original methods: Amplification of reference gene primers was used by the study to estimate nucleated cell counts. Profiled with immunoSEQ multiplex PCR; TCRdb holds only in-frame clones, not every one. D and trimming come from the DNA, and the V and J calls and clone size come from that table. The table has approximately 61,000 clones, 65% to 90% seen once. Looked up from germline, CDR1 is MNHNY and CDR2 is SVGAGI (reference sequence). CDR3 length: 15 residues. V lost 0 bases and J lost 5, with 13 bases in between. In its sample, this clone was seen once. Seattle participants joined during active infection and were tracked over time.

Sequencing input: peripheral blood. V usage is TRBV6-6 and J usage is TRBJ1-1; D might be TRBD1 (5 bases). This clonotype was sampled from a man over 45 with COVID-19, enrolled during active disease. The CDR3 DNA is TGTGCCAGCAGTTACTCAACCAGGGAAAGGACTGAAGCTTTCTTT. Translated, it gives CASSYSTRERTEAFF.